A selection of T cell receptor beta chains follows, all from one sample in a study of cytomegalovirus exposure and HLA in healthy donors. The table came from immunoSEQ multiplex PCR; TCRdb's copy has only in-frame clones and leaves some out. This repertoire shows roughly 150,000 clones, 70% to 75% found once; its top ten account for 1.5% to 2%. Sequenced sample: PBMCs. The receptors derive from a woman aged 30 to 39 in good health and CMV-seronegative. The CDR3 runs from the conserved cysteine through the conserved F or W. The D gene is left open where the match is weak. Size tells how often a clone was seen (once, few, many) or the class of an expanded clone, and some rows leave it out.

abundance	d_gene	v_gene	j_gene	CDR3aa	CDR3nt
.	.	TRBV6-5	TRBJ2-2	CASSYSSGANTGELFF	TGTGCCAGCAGTTACTCGTCGGGGGCGAACACCGGGGAGCTGTTTTTT
few	.	TRBV5-1	TRBJ1-6	CASSLGVPGNSPLHF	TGCGCCAGCAGCTTGGGGGTCCCCGGGAATTCACCCCTCCACTTT
.	.	TRBV29-1	TRBJ2-5	CSVSREQETQYF	TGCAGCGTTTCCAGGGAACAAGAGACCCAGTACTTC
.	TRBD1	TRBV11-3	TRBJ2-7	CASSLGAGTGGYEQYF	TGTGCCAGCAGCTTAGGGGCCGGGACAGGGGGCTACGAGCAGTACTTC
.	TRBD2	TRBV28	TRBJ2-3	CASSLRGLAGGRDTQYF	TGTGCCAGCAGTTTACGGGGATTAGCGGGGGGCAGGGATACGCAGTATTTT
.	TRBD1	TRBV7-9	TRBJ1-1	CASSDRGAFF	TGTGCCAGCAGTGACAGGGGAGCTTTCTTT
few	TRBD2	TRBV29-1	TRBJ2-3	CSVATSGVSVADTQYF	TGCAGCGTTGCCACTAGCGGGGTAAGCGTGGCAGATACGCAGTATTTT
once	TRBD2	TRBV18	TRBJ2-5	CASLRSGSQETQYF	TGTGCCAGCTTACGTAGCGGGAGCCAAGAGACCCAGTACTTC
.	TRBD2	TRBV7-2	TRBJ2-7	CASSPPSGSSYEQYF	TGTGCCAGCAGCCCCCCTAGCGGGAGCTCCTACGAGCAGTACTTC
.	TRBD2	TRBV5-1	TRBJ2-7	CASSLGPRRGSSYEQYF	TGCGCCAGCAGCTTGGGGCCCCGGCGCGGGAGCTCCTACGAGCAGTACTTC
.	TRBD1	TRBV28	TRBJ1-2	CASSMGQGVVYGYTF	TGTGCCAGCAGTATGGGACAGGGGGTTGTCTATGGCTACACCTTC
few	TRBD1	TRBV6-6	TRBJ2-1	CASSYSTGGYNEQFF	TGTGCCAGCAGTTACTCGACAGGGGGCTACAATGAGCAGTTCTTC
.	.	TRBV5-6	TRBJ1-6	CASSFNGEPYNSPLHF	TGTGCCAGCAGCTTCAACGGAGAGCCTTATAATTCACCCCTCCACTTT
.	TRBD2	TRBV4-2	TRBJ2-1	CASSRGGAGGLNEQFF	TGTGCCAGCAGCCGAGGCGGAGCGGGAGGTCTCAATGAGCAGTTCTTC
.	.	TRBV19	TRBJ1-2	CASSPRQNGYTF	TGTGCCAGTAGTCCCCGACAGAATGGCTACACCTTC
.	.	TRBV5-1	TRBJ1-1	CASSSHVSSTTEAFF	TGCGCCAGCAGCTCCCATGTGAGCTCGACAACTGAAGCTTTCTTT
few	TRBD1	TRBV28	TRBJ1-1	CASSYQGQSEAFF	TGTGCCAGCAGTTACCAGGGACAGTCTGAAGCTTTCTTT
.	TRBD1	TRBV7-9	TRBJ1-5	CASSSTGRNQPQHF	TGTGCCAGCAGCTCGACAGGGAGGAATCAGCCCCAGCATTTT
.	TRBD1	TRBV7-9	TRBJ1-2	CASSLSGTGIGYTF	TGTGCCAGCAGCTTAAGTGGGACAGGGATAGGCTACACCTTC
.	TRBD2	TRBV6-6	TRBJ2-1	CASSYLAGGRNEQFF	TGTGCCAGCAGTTATTTGGCGGGGGGGAGAAATGAGCAGTTCTTC
.	TRBD1	TRBV29-1	TRBJ2-1	CSGTTGTGLRNEQFF	TGCAGCGGGACGACCGGGACAGGGCTCCGCAATGAGCAGTTCTTC
few	TRBD1	TRBV7-9	TRBJ2-1	CASSLRPSTGISEQFF	TGTGCCAGCAGCTTAAGGCCTTCGACAGGGATAAGTGAGCAGTTCTTC
.	.	TRBV4-1	TRBJ1-5	CASSQELRQPQHF	TGCGCCAGCAGCCAAGAGCTGCGCCAGCCCCAGCATTTT
.	.	TRBV7-9	TRBJ1-5	CASSLSAAGNQPQHF	TGTGCCAGCAGCTTAAGCGCGGCGGGCAATCAGCCCCAGCATTTT
.	TRBD1	TRBV28	TRBJ1-2	CASSLAGTGFYGYTF	TGTGCCAGCAGTCTTGCGGGGACAGGGTTCTATGGCTACACCTTC
.	TRBD2	TRBV7-9	TRBJ2-7	CASSPSLTSGSYEQYF	TGTGCCAGCAGCCCCTCCTTGACTAGCGGGAGCTACGAGCAGTACTTC
.	TRBD2	TRBV7-3	TRBJ2-1	CASSFGLAGPYNEQFF	TGTGCCAGCAGCTTCGGCCTAGCGGGGCCCTACAATGAGCAGTTCTTC
.	.	TRBV27	TRBJ1-4	CASSLTGLLLGEKLFF	TGTGCCAGCAGTTTAACAGGGTTACTTTTAGGTGAAAAACTGTTTTTT
.	.	TRBV19	TRBJ2-4	CASSIGLGDIQYF	TGTGCCAGTAGTATAGGACTAGGGGACATTCAGTACTTC
.	TRBD2	TRBV28	TRBJ2-7	CASSPPTSGATYEQYF	TGTGCCAGCAGTCCGCCGACTAGCGGGGCGACCTACGAGCAGTACTTC
.	.	TRBV5-1	TRBJ2-3	CASSALGYRAVDTDTQYF	TGCGCCAGCAGCGCGCTGGGCTACAGGGCTGTGGACACAGATACGCAGTATTTT
.	TRBD1	TRBV7-9	TRBJ1-2	CASSGGRTGSYGYTF	TGTGCCAGCAGCGGGGGCCGGACAGGCTCCTATGGCTACACCTTC
.	TRBD2	TRBV2	TRBJ2-2	CASSDFAGASTGELFF	TGTGCCAGCAGTGACTTTGCGGGAGCTTCCACCGGGGAGCTGTTTTTT
.	.	TRBV7-2	TRBJ1-2	CASSSLIGAGYTF	TGTGCCAGCAGCTCCTTAATAGGGGCTGGCTACACCTTC
.	TRBD2	TRBV18	TRBJ2-5	CASSPTSGRETQYF	TGTGCCAGCTCACCAACTAGCGGGCGAGAGACCCAGTACTTC
.	.	TRBV6-5	TRBJ2-3	CASSRSARADTQYF	TGTGCCAGCAGCCGAAGTGCCAGGGCGGATACGCAGTATTTT
once	.	TRBV5-4	TRBJ2-5	CASSLRHSQETQYF	TGTGCCAGCAGCTTGAGACATTCACAAGAGACCCAGTACTTC
.	.	TRBV7-8	TRBJ1-3	CASSLAGRYSGNTIYF	TGTGCCAGCAGCTTAGCGGGCCGCTACTCTGGAAACACCATATATTTT
few	TRBD1	TRBV6-1	TRBJ2-7	CASRLGQGVNEQYF	TGTGCCAGCAGGCTGGGGCAGGGGGTTAACGAGCAGTACTTC
.	TRBD1	TRBV4-2	TRBJ1-3	CASSPGTDYGNTIYF	TGTGCCAGCAGCCCCGGGACAGACTATGGAAACACCATATATTTT
.	TRBD2	TRBV19	TRBJ2-1	CASRLAGVSYNEQFF	TGTGCCAGTAGACTAGCGGGAGTGTCCTACAATGAGCAGTTCTTC
.	TRBD2	TRBV7-9	TRBJ2-2	CASSFSGGATGELFF	TGTGCCAGCAGCTTTTCGGGAGGGGCCACCGGGGAGCTGTTTTTT
.	.	TRBV28	TRBJ2-5	CASSPPGDEETQYF	TGTGCCAGCAGCCCCCCGGGAGACGAAGAGACCCAGTACTTC
once	TRBD1	TRBV27	TRBJ2-1	CASSISGDRVPYNEQFF	TGTGCCAGCAGTATTTCCGGGGACAGGGTGCCCTACAATGAGCAGTTCTTC
.	TRBD1	TRBV5-6	TRBJ2-7	CASSWDRGYEQYF	TGTGCCAGCAGCTGGGACAGGGGCTACGAGCAGTACTTC
few	.	TRBV11-2	TRBJ2-7	CASSLAPGEQYF	TGTGCCAGCAGCTTAGCCCCCGGCGAGCAGTACTTC
once	.	TRBV27	TRBJ2-1	CASSFRGGITGNEQFF	TGTGCCAGCAGTTTTCGCGGGGGCATTACTGGCAATGAGCAGTTCTTC
.	.	TRBV28	TRBJ1-2	CASSRSGVSGYGYTF	TGTGCCAGCAGCCGAAGCGGGGTTTCCGGATATGGCTACACCTTC
.	.	TRBV11-2	TRBJ1-3	CASSLGPASGNTIYF	TGTGCCAGCAGCTTGGGCCCTGCTTCTGGAAACACCATATATTTT
few	TRBD2	TRBV9	TRBJ2-3	CASSDPGGPTDTQYF	TGTGCCAGCAGCGACCCGGGGGGGCCTACAGATACGCAGTATTTT
.	.	TRBV4-2	TRBJ2-5	CASSQDPLRPGETQYF	TGTGCCAGCAGCCAAGACCCCCTCAGGCCAGGCGAGACCCAGTACTTC
.	TRBD2	TRBV5-4	TRBJ2-3	CASSFRGVTGTDTQYF	TGTGCCAGCAGCTTCCGGGGGGTCACTGGCACAGATACGCAGTATTTT
.	.	TRBV10-3	TRBJ2-5	CAISVRDQETQYF	TGTGCCATCAGCGTCAGGGATCAAGAGACCCAGTACTTC